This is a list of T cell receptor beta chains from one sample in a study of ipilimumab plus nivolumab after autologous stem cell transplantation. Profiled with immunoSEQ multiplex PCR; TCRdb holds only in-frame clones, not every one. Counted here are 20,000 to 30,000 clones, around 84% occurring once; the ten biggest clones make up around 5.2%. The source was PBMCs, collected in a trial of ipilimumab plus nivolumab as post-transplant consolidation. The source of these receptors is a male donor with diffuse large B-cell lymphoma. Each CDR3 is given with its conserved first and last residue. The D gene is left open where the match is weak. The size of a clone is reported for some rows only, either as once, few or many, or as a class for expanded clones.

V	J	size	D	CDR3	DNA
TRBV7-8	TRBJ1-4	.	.	CASSRPTSGAVEKLFF	TGTGCCAGCAGCCGACCGACTTCGGGGGCTGTTGAAAAACTGTTTTTT
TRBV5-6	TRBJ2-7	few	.	CASRKGGFYEQYF	TGTGCCAGCAGGAAAGGGGGATTCTACGAGCAGTACTTC
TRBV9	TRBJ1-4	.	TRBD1	CASSVAGGRWEKLFF	TGTGCCAGCAGCGTAGCAGGGGGGAGATGGGAAAAACTGTTTTTT
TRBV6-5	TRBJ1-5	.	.	CASSSPLNPNQPQHF	TGTGCCAGCAGTTCCCCGTTGAACCCAAATCAGCCCCAGCATTTT
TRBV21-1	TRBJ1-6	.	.	CASGSYRGGSPLHF	TGTGCCAGCGGATCTTACAGGGGAGGTTCACCCCTCCACTTT
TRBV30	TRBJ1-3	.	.	CAWSLGGTGNTIYF	TGTGCCTGGAGTCTGGGGGGGACTGGAAACACCATATATTTT
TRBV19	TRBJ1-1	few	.	CASSSRTEAFF	TGTGCCAGTAGTTCGAGGACTGAAGCTTTCTTT
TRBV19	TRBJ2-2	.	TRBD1	CASSSTGGNTGELFF	TGTGCCAGTAGCTCGACAGGGGGCAACACCGGGGAGCTGTTTTTT
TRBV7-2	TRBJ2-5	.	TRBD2	CASSFRGTSGGETQYF	TGTGCCAGCAGCTTCCGAGGGACTAGCGGGGGGGAGACCCAGTACTTC
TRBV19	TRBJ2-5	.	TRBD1	CASSTRDRPKTQYF	TGTGCCAGTAGTACCCGGGACAGGCCAAAGACCCAGTACTTC
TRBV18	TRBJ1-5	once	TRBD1	CASSSTGDQPQHF	TGTGCCAGCTCATCCACAGGGGACCAGCCCCAGCATTTT
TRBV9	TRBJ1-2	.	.	CASSVGDLSYGYTF	TGTGCCAGCAGCGTAGGGGACCTGTCCTATGGCTACACCTTC
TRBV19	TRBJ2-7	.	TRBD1	CASSITGTGADEQYF	TGTGCCAGTAGTATAACCGGGACAGGGGCTGACGAGCAGTACTTC
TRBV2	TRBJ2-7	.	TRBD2	CASSEASPLAGGREQYF	TGTGCCAGCAGTGAAGCCTCCCCTCTAGCGGGGGGGCGCGAGCAGTACTTC
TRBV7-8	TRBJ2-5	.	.	CASSLLGTQYF	TGTGCCAGCAGCCTCCTGGGGACCCAGTACTTC
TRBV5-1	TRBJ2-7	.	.	CASREGAYEQYF	TGCGCCAGCAGAGAGGGTGCCTACGAGCAGTACTTC
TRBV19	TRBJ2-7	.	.	CASSIVAGSYEQYF	TGTGCCAGTAGTATAGTGGCCGGATCCTACGAGCAGTACTTC
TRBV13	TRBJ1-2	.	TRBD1	CASSSYRGTYGYTF	TGTGCCAGCAGCTCCTACAGGGGGACCTATGGCTACACCTTC
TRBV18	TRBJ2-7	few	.	CASSPGAVPSYEQYF	TGTGCCAGCTCACCAGGGGCAGTTCCCTCCTACGAGCAGTACTTC
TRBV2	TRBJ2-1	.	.	CASRGRIYNEQFF	TGTGCCAGCAGGGGTCGAATCTACAATGAGCAGTTCTTC
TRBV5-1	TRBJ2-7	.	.	CASSKGPLYEQYF	TGCGCCAGCAGCAAGGGACCGCTCTACGAGCAGTACTTC
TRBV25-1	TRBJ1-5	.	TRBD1	CASSPQGGDNQPQHF	TGTGCCAGCAGTCCCCAGGGGGGTGACAATCAGCCCCAGCATTTT
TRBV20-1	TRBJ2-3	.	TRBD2	CSAQLAGTQYF	TGCAGTGCGCAACTAGCGGGTACGCAGTATTTT
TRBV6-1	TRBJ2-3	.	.	CASVRQPASTDTQYF	TGTGCCAGTGTAAGGCAGCCAGCTAGCACAGATACGCAGTATTTT
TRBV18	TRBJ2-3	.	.	CASSPLERSRTDTQYF	TGTGCCAGCTCACCACTAGAGCGGAGTCGCACAGATACGCAGTATTTT
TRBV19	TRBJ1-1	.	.	CASKELLGTEAFF	TGTGCCAGTAAGGAGCTTCTAGGTACTGAAGCTTTCTTT
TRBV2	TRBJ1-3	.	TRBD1	CASRTGSNSGNTIYF	TGTGCCAGCAGGACAGGGTCAAACTCTGGAAACACCATATATTTT
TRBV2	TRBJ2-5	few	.	CASSEETQYF	TGTGCCAGCAGTGAAGAGACCCAGTACTTC
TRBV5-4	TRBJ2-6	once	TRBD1	CASPSEGQGAEAGANVLTF	TGTGCCAGCCCTTCGGAGGGACAGGGGGCGGAAGCAGGGGCCAACGTCCTGACTTTC
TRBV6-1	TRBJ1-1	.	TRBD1	CASSASRGQTEAFF	TGTGCCAGCAGTGCGAGTAGGGGGCAGACTGAAGCTTTCTTT
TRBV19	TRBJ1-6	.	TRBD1	CASRKQGENSPLHF	TGTGCCAGTAGGAAACAGGGGGAAAATTCACCCCTCCACTTT
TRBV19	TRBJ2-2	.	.	CASSIIGPEANTGELFF	TGTGCCAGTAGTATAATCGGCCCTGAGGCGAACACCGGGGAGCTGTTTTTT
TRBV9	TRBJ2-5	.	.	CASSVGGAPETQYF	TGTGCCAGCAGCGTAGGGGGGGCCCCGGAGACCCAGTACTTC
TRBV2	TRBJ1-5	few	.	CASSPGTWQPQHF	TGTGCCAGCAGCCCCGGGACCTGGCAGCCCCAGCATTTT
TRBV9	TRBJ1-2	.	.	CASSVGAAGGGYGYTF	TGTGCCAGCAGCGTAGGGGCGGCGGGGGGGGGCTATGGCTACACCTTC
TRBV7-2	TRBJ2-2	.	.	CASSLLRGTGELFF	TGTGCCAGCAGCTTACTCAGGGGCACCGGGGAGCTGTTTTTT
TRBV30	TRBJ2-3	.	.	CAWSLKRDTQYF	TGTGCCTGGAGTCTGAAGAGGGATACGCAGTATTTT
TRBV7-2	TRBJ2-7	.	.	CASMGGSSYEQYF	TGTGCCAGCATGGGTGGTAGCTCCTACGAGCAGTACTTC
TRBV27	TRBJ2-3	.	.	CASSPFGTDTQYF	TGTGCCAGCAGCCCTTTCGGCACAGATACGCAGTATTTT
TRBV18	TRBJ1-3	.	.	CASSPAGRGSGNTIYF	TGTGCCAGCTCACCCGCTGGCAGGGGCTCTGGAAACACCATATATTTT
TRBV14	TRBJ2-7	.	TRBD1	CASNPTGWQYEQYF	TGTGCCAGCAATCCGACAGGGTGGCAATACGAGCAGTACTTC
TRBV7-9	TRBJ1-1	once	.	CASSPQKRGDMNTEAFF	TGTGCCAGCAGCCCGCAGAAACGGGGGGACATGAACACTGAAGCTTTCTTT